This TCR beta chain is drawn from a study of blood T cell repertoires in COVID-19. As for the study in general: Samples of COVID-19 (acute and convalescent) were obtained from the United States, Italy and Spain. Sample material is recorded as cDNA or gDNA derived from T cells, B-cell-depleted T cells, or PBMCs.

Germline CDR1 and CDR2: KGHSH and LQKENI. J gave up 2 bases and V 0 bases, and 16 bases lay outside the gene matches. The CDR3 spans 20 residues. Data came from immunoSEQ multiplex PCR; TCRdb stores just in-frame clones and leaves some out. In the table there are about 190,000 clones, 87% of which are singletons. Sequencing was carried out using peripheral blood. The chain uses TRBV18 and TRBJ2-3, with TRBD2 identical over 8 bases. The origin of this receptor is a man aged 55 to 69 with active or convalescent COVID-19. CDR3 nucleotides: TGTGCCAGCTCACCACCGAGCGGGGGCATCCCCCTGGTATCCACAGATACGCAGTATTTT. Encoded protein: CASSPPSGGIPLVSTDTQYF.